The present TCR beta chain was sequenced within a study of blood T cell repertoires in COVID-19. Across the whole study: The United States, Italy and Spain supplied acute and convalescent COVID-19 samples. PBMCs, B-cell-depleted T cells, or T cells were the source of the cDNA or gDNA that made up the material.

Original processing notes: Reference gene primer amplification gave estimated nucleated cell counts. Some clones are missing from TCRdb's copy, which holds only in-frame ones; the method was immunoSEQ multiplex PCR. From that table come the V and J calls and clone size; the DNA was used to work out D and trimming. In the table there are about 200,000 clones, less than 90% of which are singletons. The CDR3 extends over 14 amino acids. CDR1 LNHDA and CDR2 SQIVND come from the germline V gene (reference sequence). Trimming removed 6 bases from V and 1 base from J, with 12 bases in between. The chain joins TRBV19 to TRBJ1-1, with D possibly TRBD1 on 5 matching bases. The sample was peripheral blood. The sequence came from a woman between 70 and 85 years old with acute or convalescent COVID-19. CDR3 residues: CASRRQTQNTEAFF. In DNA, the CDR3 is TGTGCCAGTAGGAGACAGACACAGAACACTGAAGCTTTCTTT. Combining the CDR3 with reference TRBV19 and TRBJ1-1 gives the whole variable domain DGGITQSPKYLFRKEGQNVTLSCEQNLNHDAMYWYRQDPGQGLRLIYYSQIVNDFQKGDIAEGYSVSREKKESFPLTVTSAQKNPTAFYLCASRRQTQNTEAFFGQGTRLTVV.